Listed below are T cell receptor beta chains from one sample, sequenced in a study of pediatric ulcerative colitis. Sequencing used immunoSEQ multiplex PCR; TCRdb keeps in-frame clones, though not all of them. This table holds around 40,000 clones, over 70% found once. Sequencing used gut tissue. The receptors here all came from a boy aged 10-17 years with severe ulcerative colitis. CDR3s include the opening cysteine and the closing phenylalanine or tryptophan. The D gene is left open where the match is weak. A row's size may be missing; if present it is once, few, many or a size class.

v_gene,d_gene,abundance,j_gene,CDR3aa,CDR3nt
TRBV2,.,.,TRBJ1-1,CASSPRPDTEAFF,TGTGCCAGCAGTCCTCGGCCCGACACTGAAGCTTTCTTT
TRBV18,.,few,TRBJ1-3,CASSPSSPMSGNTIYF,TGTGCCAGCTCACCGAGCAGCCCCATGTCTGGAAACACCATATATTTT
TRBV6-1,TRBD2,.,TRBJ2-1,CASLQRGGSSNEQFF,TGTGCCAGCCTTCAGCGGGGGGGGTCCTCTAATGAGCAGTTCTTC
TRBV6-1,.,.,TRBJ2-1,CASRLGRTNNEQFF,TGTGCCAGCAGGTTGGGCAGAACTAACAATGAGCAGTTCTTC
TRBV18,TRBD1,.,TRBJ2-7,CASSPGDSGAYEQYF,TGTGCCAGCTCACCGGGGGACAGTGGAGCCTACGAGCAGTACTTC
TRBV6-4,TRBD1,few,TRBJ2-1,CASSAGQGANEQFF,TGTGCCAGCAGTGCGGGACAGGGGGCAAATGAGCAGTTCTTC
TRBV27,TRBD1,few,TRBJ2-6,CASSADRAEAGANVLTF,TGTGCCAGCAGCGCGGACAGGGCAGAGGCTGGGGCCAACGTCCTGACTTTC
TRBV9,.,.,TRBJ2-5,CASSVGNGGKETQYF,TGTGCCAGCAGCGTAGGGAACGGGGGTAAAGAGACCCAGTACTTC
TRBV13,TRBD2,.,TRBJ2-1,CASSLEGLVGGSSYNEQFF,TGTGCCAGCAGCTTAGAAGGACTAGTGGGGGGAAGCTCCTACAATGAGCAGTTCTTC
TRBV28,.,.,TRBJ2-1,CATLRAGWDEQFF,TGTGCCACACTCCGAGCGGGCTGGGATGAGCAGTTCTTC